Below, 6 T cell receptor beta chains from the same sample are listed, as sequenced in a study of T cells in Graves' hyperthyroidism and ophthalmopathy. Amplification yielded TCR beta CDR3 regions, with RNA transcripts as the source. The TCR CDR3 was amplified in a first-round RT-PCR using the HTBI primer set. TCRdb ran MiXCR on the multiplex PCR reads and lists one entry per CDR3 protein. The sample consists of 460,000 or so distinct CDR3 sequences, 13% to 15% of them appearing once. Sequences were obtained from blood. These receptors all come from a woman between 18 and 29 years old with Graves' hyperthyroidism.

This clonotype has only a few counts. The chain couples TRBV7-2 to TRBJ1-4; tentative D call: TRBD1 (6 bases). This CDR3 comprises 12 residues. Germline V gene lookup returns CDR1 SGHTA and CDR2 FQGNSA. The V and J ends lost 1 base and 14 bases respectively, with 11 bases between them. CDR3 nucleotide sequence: TGTGCCAGCAGCTTAGTCCAGGGGTTCCTGTTTTTT. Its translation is CASSLVQGFLFF.

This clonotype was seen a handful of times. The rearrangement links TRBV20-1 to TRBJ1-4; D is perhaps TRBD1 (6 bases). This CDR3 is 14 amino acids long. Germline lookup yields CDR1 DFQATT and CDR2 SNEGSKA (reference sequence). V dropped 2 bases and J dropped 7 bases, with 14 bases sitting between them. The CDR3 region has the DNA TGCAGTGCTAGAATGGGGGCCACCCGTGAAAAACTGTTTTTT. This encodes CSARMGATREKLFF.

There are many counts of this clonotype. CDR3 DNA sequence: TGCGCCAGCAGCTTGCCTGAAGGTAACCAGGCGAACACTGAAGCTTTCTTT. It is translated as CASSLPEGNQANTEAFF. The gene calls are TRBV5-1 and TRBJ1-1; D not certain. There are 17 residues in the CDR3. In germline, CDR1 is SGHRS, CDR2 YFSETQ. Between the trimmed V and J ends, which lost 1 base and 1 base, there was a span of 17 bases.

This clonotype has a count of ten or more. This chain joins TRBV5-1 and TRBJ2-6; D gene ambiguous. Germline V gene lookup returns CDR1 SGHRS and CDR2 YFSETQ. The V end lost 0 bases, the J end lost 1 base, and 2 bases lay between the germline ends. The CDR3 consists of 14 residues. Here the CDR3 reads CASSLVSGANVLTF. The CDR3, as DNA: TGCGCCAGCAGCTTGGTATCTGGGGCCAACGTCCTGACTTTC.

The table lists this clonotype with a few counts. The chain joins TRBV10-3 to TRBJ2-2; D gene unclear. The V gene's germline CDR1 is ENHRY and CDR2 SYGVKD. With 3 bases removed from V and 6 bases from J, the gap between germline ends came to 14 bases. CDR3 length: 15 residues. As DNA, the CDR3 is TGTGCCATCAGTGATGGTTATGTGTCCCCCGGGGAGCTGTTTTTT. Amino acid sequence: CAISDGYVSPGELFF.

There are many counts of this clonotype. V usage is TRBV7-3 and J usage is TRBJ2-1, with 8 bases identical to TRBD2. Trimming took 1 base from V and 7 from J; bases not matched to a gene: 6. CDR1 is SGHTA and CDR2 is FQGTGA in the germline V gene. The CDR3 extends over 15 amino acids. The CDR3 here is CASSLISGMGNEQFF. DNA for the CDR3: TGTGCCAGCAGCTTAATTAGCGGGATGGGGAATGAGCAGTTCTTC.